This record concerns one TCR beta chain sequence. Its specificity is not known. Measured with immunoSEQ multiplex PCR; TCRdb has only the in-frame clones, and not every one. The sample holds approximately 28,000 clones; about 94% are singletons and the top ten take over 8%. The sample belongs to a study of T cell responses to AZD1222 COVID-19 vaccine. In the study overall: Doses given second, at about 4 or about 12 weeks, were pooled.

Findings and caveats of the study: There were vaccine-associated CD4 TCRs across spike, dominant at 160-218 and 743-854. Donors skewed white British and female; clonal diversity was possibly underestimated. The reported proportion of spike-specific TCRs targeting unmutated variant regions was nearly half.

This TCR was sampled from an adult in good health. The material was peripheral blood, obtained on day 0 of AZD1222 vaccination.

The CDR3 DNA follows: TGTGCCAGCAGTCCATCCGGGACAGAACTCTACGAGCAGTACTTC. Its protein product is CASSPSGTELYEQYF. The rearrangement links TRBV28 to TRBJ2-7, with 7 bases that match TRBD1. The CDR3 length is 15 residues. Losses at the gene ends were 5 bases for V and 3 bases for J; bases not matched to a gene: 10. Germline V gives CDR1 MDHEN, CDR2 SYDVKM.